One sample yielded the 31 T cell receptor beta chains listed below, sequenced in a study of blood T cells in healthy people across ages. Primed by a sample-barcoded 5' primer and a J-beta primer mix, a second PCR proceeded for about 6 to 11 cycles. In TCRdb, the 5' RACE reads were re-called with MiXCR into one record per CDR3 protein. The sample consists of 780,000 or so distinct CDR3 sequences, more than 50% of them appearing once. The sample consisted of blood. These receptor sequences come from a man aged 35 to 55 in good health.

This clonotype was recorded once. This chain connects TRBV12-3 or TRBV12-4 to TRBJ1-1; D is undetermined. V lost 1 base to trimming and J lost 7 bases, with 10 bases between them. The CDR3 runs 13 residues. Written as DNA, the CDR3 is TGTGCCAGCAGTTTAGAGAGGCAGAGTGAAGCTTTCTTT. Protein product: CASSLERQSEAFF.

For this clonotype: This may be a read error: a much more frequent sequence differs by one nucleotide. V usage is TRBV24-1 and J usage is TRBJ2-3; 7 positions agree with TRBD1. Germline loops: CDR1 KGHDR, CDR2 SFDVKD. V trimming: 7 bases; J trimming: 4 bases; junction bases outside the gene matches: 16. The CDR3 consists of 17 residues. The CDR3 sequence is CATSGAARGSSSDTQYF. CDR3 bases: TGTGCCACCAGCGGGGCGGCCAGGGGGAGTTCGTCAGATACGCAGTATTTT.

This rearrangement joins TRBV29-1 to TRBJ1-1, with D perhaps matching TRBD1 (6 bases). Trimming removed 4 bases from V and 4 bases from J, with 10 bases in between. The CDR3 contains 12 residues. Germline CDR1 and CDR2: SQVTM and ANQGSEA. The CDR3 region is CSVGQVGTEAFF. Written as DNA, the CDR3 is TGCAGCGTTGGACAGGTAGGCACTGAAGCTTTCTTT.

The genes are TRBV2 and TRBJ2-5; TRBD2 matches at 14 bases. Looked up from germline, CDR1 is SNHLY and CDR2 is FYNNEI. The CDR3 length is 16 residues. V lost 4 bases to trimming and J lost 7 bases; unmatched junction nucleotides: 8. For the CDR3, the DNA is TGTGCCAGCAGTGCGACTAGCGGGGGGGCCGAAGGGACCCAGTACTTC. Translated: CASSATSGGAEGTQYF.

The chain is built from TRBV12-3 or TRBV12-4 and TRBJ2-1, with 9 bases identical to TRBD1. The CDR3 extends over 15 amino acids. Unmatched junction bases numbered 8, after V lost 5 bases and J lost 6 bases. CDR3 in DNA: TGTGCCAGCAGTAGGGGGACAGGGCAGTTCAATGAGCAGTTCTTC. Its translation is CASSRGTGQFNEQFF.

The CDR3 region is CSAPGTYNEQFF. In DNA form, the CDR3 reads TGCAGTGCTCCGGGGACCTACAATGAGCAGTTCTTC. V and J are TRBV20-1 and TRBJ2-1; D possibly corresponds to TRBD2 (5 bases). Germline lookup yields CDR1 DFQATT and CDR2 SNEGSKA (reference sequence). This CDR3 region has 12 residues. The V end was cut by 5 bases, the J end by 2 bases, with 7 bases between.

This sequence joins TRBV29-1 and TRBJ2-7, with D perhaps TRBD2 (5 bases). Between the trimmed V and J ends, which lost 7 bases and 6 bases, there was a span of 19 bases. This CDR3 has 13 residues. Germline lookup yields CDR1 SQVTM and CDR2 ANQGSEA. CDR3 sequence reads: CSATRGLASEQYF. Here the CDR3 DNA reads TGCAGCGCCACCAGAGGGTTGGCATCCGAGCAGTACTTC.

This chain joins TRBV7-9 and TRBJ2-7, with D tentatively TRBD2 (6 bases). The CDR3 extends over 15 amino acids. Germline V gene lookup returns CDR1 SEHNR and CDR2 FQNEAQ (reference sequence). V shed 2 bases and J shed 10 bases, with 21 bases lying between them. The CDR3 nucleotides read TGTGCCAGCAGCTTACGAGGGACCCCCGGGACTCTTCAGTACTTC. Amino acids: CASSLRGTPGTLQYF.

This chain links TRBV29-1 with TRBJ1-1; D not certain. The germline V gene encodes CDR1 SQVTM and CDR2 ANQGSEA. The CDR3 runs 15 residues. V shed 6 bases and J shed 2 bases, with 19 bases lying between them. The CDR3 DNA follows: TGCAGCGTGGTACTAGCTTCCCGATTAAACACTGAAGCTTTCTTT. Protein: CSVVLASRLNTEAFF. The full variable domain, completed using reference TRBV29-1 and TRBJ1-1, is SAVISQKPSRDICQRGTSLTIQCQVDSQVTMMFWYRQQPGQSLTLIATANQGSEATYESGFVIDKFPISRPNLTFSTLTVSNMSPEDSSIYLCSVVLASRLNTEAFFGQGTRLTVV.

This rearrangement joins TRBV24-1 to TRBJ2-2; D possibly corresponds to TRBD1 (6 bases). Trimming stripped 4 bases from V and 4 bases from J, with 12 bases between. Germline V CDR1 and CDR2: KGHDR, SFDVKD. The CDR3 has 15 amino acids. This CDR3 reads CATSDPGHPTGELFF. The CDR3 DNA sequence: TGTGCCACCAGTGACCCGGGACATCCCACCGGGGAGCTGTTTTTT.

The V and J genes are TRBV9 and TRBJ1-4; no definite D call. Between the trimmed V and J ends, which lost 0 bases and 3 bases, there was a span of 6 bases. Per the germline V gene, CDR1 is SGDLS and CDR2 is YYNGEE. This CDR3 has 14 residues. As DNA, the CDR3 is TGTGCCAGCAGCGTAGCAGGAGCTAATGAAAAACTGTTTTTT. Translated, it gives CASSVAGANEKLFF. The full variable domain, with the rest looked up from reference TRBV9 and TRBJ1-4, is DSGVTQTPKHLITATGQRVTLRCSPRSGDLSVYWYQQSLDQGLQFLIQYYNGEERAKGNILERFSAQQFPDLHSELNLSSLELGDSALYFCASSVAGANEKLFFGSGTQLSVL.

This clonotype has a single count. This sequence joins TRBV12-3 or TRBV12-4 and TRBJ1-5, with 8 bases matching TRBD1. J was trimmed by 5 bases and V by 1 base; bases with no gene match: 4. This CDR3 comprises 15 residues. The CDR3 is CASSLGTGPHQPQHF. Here the CDR3 DNA reads TGTGCCAGCAGTTTAGGGACAGGGCCCCATCAGCCCCAGCATTTT.

V gene TRBV7-9 combines with J gene TRBJ2-7; 9 nucleotides align to TRBD1. The DNA end lines up better with TRBJ2-4; the J call may be wrong. The CDR3 is made up of 15 amino acids. Germline-derived CDR1 and CDR2 are SEHNR and FQNEAQ (reference sequence). CDR3 bases: TGTGCCAGCAGCTTTTGGACAGGGGTCAAAAACATTCAGTACTTC. Amino acid sequence: CASSFWTGVKNIQYF.

The sample holds one count of this clonotype. The gene calls are TRBV20-1 and TRBJ2-3, with D possibly TRBD2 on 5 matching bases. Per germline, CDR1 DFQATT and CDR2 SNEGSKA (reference sequence). V dropped 6 bases and J dropped 1 base, with 11 bases sitting between them. This CDR3 is 13 amino acids long. CDR3 nucleotide sequence: TGCAGTGCCCAGGACGGGGGCACAGATACGCAGTATTTT. This gives the protein CSAQDGGTDTQYF.

The V and J genes are TRBV12-3 or TRBV12-4 and TRBJ1-2; TRBD1 agrees at 8 bases. The CDR3 runs 14 residues. V lost 4 bases and J lost 8; bases outside the gene matches: 9. CDR3 sequence reads: CASSSNRGIRGYTF. The CDR3 nucleotides read TGTGCCAGCAGTTCAAACAGGGGGATAAGGGGCTACACCTTC.

This chain uses TRBV7-9 with TRBJ2-1; 9 nucleotides align to TRBD1. V lost 4 bases to trimming and J lost 3 bases; unmatched junction nucleotides: 10. The CDR3 extends over 17 amino acids. The germline CDR1 and CDR2 sequences are SEHNR and FQNEAQ (reference sequence). CDR3 sequence (DNA): TGTGCCAGCAGCTCCCTCCTAACAGGGGGCGTCTACAATGAGCAGTTCTTC. As protein: CASSSLLTGGVYNEQFF.

Only a few counts were recorded for this clonotype. This chain joins TRBV4-1 and TRBJ2-7, with D tentatively TRBD1 (5 bases). The CDR3 consists of 15 residues. Trimming left V 1 base short and J 0 bases short, with 10 bases between. Looked up from germline, CDR1 is MGHRA and CDR2 is YSYEKL. The CDR3 DNA follows: TGCGCCAGCAGCCAAGGACCAGGGCTCTCCTACGAGCAGTACTTC. As protein: CASSQGPGLSYEQYF.

The chain uses TRBV21-1 and TRBJ1-6. TRBV21-1 is flagged as a pseudogene. This CDR3 contains 17 residues. The CDR3: CASSGGPGSSYNSPLHF. The DNA for the CDR3 is TGTGCCAGCAGTGGTGGGCCGGGGAGCTCCTATAATTCACCCCTCCACTTT.

This clonotype was seen a handful of times. The chain recombines TRBV29-1 with TRBJ2-7; D perhaps matches TRBD1 (6 bases). V lost 6 bases, J lost 2 bases, and 8 bases lay in between. The CDR3 is 11 amino acids. CDR1 is SQVTM and CDR2 is ANQGSEA in the germline V gene. As DNA, the CDR3 is TGCAGCGTAGGGGGAACCTACGAGCAGTACTTC. Protein product: CSVGGTYEQYF.

V usage is TRBV5-5 and J usage is TRBJ2-2; TRBD1 agrees at 8 bases. Germline trimming cut 1 base from V and 5 bases from J; bases unmatched to any gene: 7. This CDR3 is 16 amino acids long. In germline, CDR1 is SGHKS, CDR2 YYEKEE (reference sequence). The CDR3 bases are TGTGCCAGCAGCTTGAACAGGGGGTTCGGTACCGGGGAGCTGTTTTTT. Protein sequence: CASSLNRGFGTGELFF. Full variable domain (rest looked up from reference TRBV5-5 and TRBJ2-2): DAGVTQSPTHLIKTRGQQVTLRCSPISGHKSVSWYQQVLGQGPQFIFQYYEKEERGRGNFPDRFSARQFPNYSSELNVNALLLGDSALYLCASSLNRGFGTGELFFGEGSRLTVL.

The chain carries TRBV6-1 and TRBJ2-4, with D perhaps TRBD1 (5 bases). The V gene's germline CDR1 is MNHNS and CDR2 SASEGT. The length of the CDR3 is 16 residues. Trimming shortened V by 5 bases and J by 1 base, and 15 bases separated the two germline ends. The DNA of the CDR3 is TGTGCCAGCAGTCCCAATAATCAGGGTGCCAAAAACATTCAGTACTTC. Amino acid sequence: CASSPNNQGAKNIQYF.

V usage is TRBV7-8 and J usage is TRBJ2-3, with a possible D match to TRBD1 (7 bases). CDR3 length: 14 amino acids. V was cut by 8 bases and J by 2 bases, with 14 bases left in between. Germline V gene data show CDR1 as SGHVS and CDR2 as FQNEAQ. Written as DNA, the CDR3 is TGTGCCAGCGCAGGGGGGACATTCACAGATACGCAGTATTTT. Translation: CASAGGTFTDTQYF.

The chain recombines TRBV5-1 with TRBJ2-5, with 10 nucleotides matching TRBD2. Germline lookup yields CDR1 SGHRS and CDR2 YFSETQ. V gave up 8 bases and J gave up 11 bases; unmatched junction bases: 27. CDR3 length: 18 residues. CDR3 nucleotide sequence: TGCGCCAGTTCCCCGGAAGCGGGAGGGGCCTTCCCTCGGCGTGAGCAGTACTTC. It codes for CASSPEAGGAFPRREQYF.

For this clonotype: A junction boundary mismatches the germline segment, possibly from a read error. V and J are TRBV12-5 and TRBJ1-5; D perhaps matches TRBD1 (5 bases). Germline CDR1 LGHNT, CDR2 FRNRAP. This CDR3 has 15 amino acids. The CDR3, as DNA: TGTGCTAGTGGTTTGGCAGGGAGCTTGGATCAGCCCCGGCATTTT. Translation: CASGLAGSLDQPRHF.

The chain carries TRBV29-1 and TRBJ2-3, with 10 bases matching TRBD2. This CDR3 contains 14 residues. Germline V gene sequence: CDR1 SQVTM, CDR2 ANQGSEA. V lost 4 bases and J lost 1; bases outside the gene matches: 2. The DNA of the CDR3 is TGCAGCGTTGCCGGGACTAGCGGCACAGATACGCAGTATTTT. Its translation is CSVAGTSGTDTQYF.

The rearrangement links TRBV28 to TRBJ1-1; D is unresolved. V lost 1 base and J 1 base, leaving 7 bases between the germline ends. Germline assignment: CDR1 MDHEN and CDR2 SYDVKM. CDR3 length: 14 amino acids. The CDR3 nucleotides are TGTGCCAGCAGTTTATATGGGGAGAACACTGAAGCTTTCTTT. Translation: CASSLYGENTEAFF.

This clonotype was observed a single time. The chain couples TRBV6-1 to TRBJ1-1, with 9 bases fitting TRBD1. The CDR3 extends over 16 amino acids. Germline values: CDR1 MNHNS, CDR2 SASEGT. Unmatched junction bases numbered 17, after V lost 6 bases and J lost 9 bases. This CDR3 reads CASSSPRGQGSRKAFF. The CDR3 DNA follows: TGTGCCAGCAGCTCTCCTAGGGGACAGGGCTCCAGGAAAGCTTTCTTT.

About this clonotype itself: An end of the junction does not agree with germline; a read error may underlie this. The rearrangement uses TRBV4-2 and TRBJ2-4, with D perhaps TRBD1 (6 bases). The J call may not be correct, given that the DNA end is closer to TRBJ2-7. The CDR3 length is 14 residues. Looked up from germline, CDR1 is LGHNA and CDR2 is YNFKEQ. The CDR3, as DNA: TGTGTCAGCAGCCAAGGGTACAGGGAGTCCGAGCAGTACTTC. As protein: CVSSQGYRESEQYF.

Only a few counts were recorded for this clonotype. The genes are TRBV9 and TRBJ2-1; D unresolved. Germline V gene lookup returns CDR1 SGDLS and CDR2 YYNGEE. Trimming took off 0 bases at V and 4 bases at J, with 8 bases between the two ends. This CDR3 region has 14 residues. The CDR3 bases are TGTGCCAGCAGCGTAGGTCAGAATTACAATGAGCAGTTCTTC. Amino acid sequence: CASSVGQNYNEQFF.

The rearrangement joins TRBV15 to TRBJ2-3, with D possibly TRBD2 on 7 matching bases. The CDR3 contains 14 residues. The V and J ends lost 8 bases and 3 bases respectively, with 15 bases between them. Germline CDR1 is LNHNV and CDR2 is YYDKDF (reference sequence). As DNA, the CDR3 is TGTGCCACCGGATGGGGGGGCGGTACAGATACGCAGTATTTT. Its translation: CATGWGGGTDTQYF. The variable domain in full, completed from reference TRBV15 and TRBJ2-3, reads DAMVIQNPRYQVTQFGKPVTLSCSQTLNHNVMYWYQQKSSQAPKLLFHYYDKDFNNEADTPDNFQSRRPNTSFCFLDIRSPGLGDTAMYLCATGWGGGTDTQYFGPGTRLTVL.

The rearrangement joins TRBV12-3 or TRBV12-4 to TRBJ1-2; unclear D gene. V shed 6 bases and J shed 1 base, with 3 bases lying between them. This CDR3 has 11 residues. The chain's CDR3 is CASRVNYGYTF. The DNA for the CDR3 is TGTGCCAGCAGAGTTAACTATGGCTACACCTTC.